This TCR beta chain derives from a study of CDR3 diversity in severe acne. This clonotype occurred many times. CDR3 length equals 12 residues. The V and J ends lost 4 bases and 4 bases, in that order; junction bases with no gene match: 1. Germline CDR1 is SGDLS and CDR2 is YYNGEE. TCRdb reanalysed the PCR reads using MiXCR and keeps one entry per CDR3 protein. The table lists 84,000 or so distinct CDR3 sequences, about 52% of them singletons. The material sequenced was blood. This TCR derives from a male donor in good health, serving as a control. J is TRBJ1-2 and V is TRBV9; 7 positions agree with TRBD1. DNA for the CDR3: TGTGCCAGCAGCACAGGGGCCTATGGCTACACCTTC. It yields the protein CASSTGAYGYTF. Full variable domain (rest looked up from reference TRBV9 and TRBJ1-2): DSGVTQTPKHLITATGQRVTLRCSPRSGDLSVYWYQQSLDQGLQFLIQYYNGEERAKGNILERFSAQQFPDLHSELNLSSLELGDSALYFCASSTGAYGYTFGSGTRLTVV.